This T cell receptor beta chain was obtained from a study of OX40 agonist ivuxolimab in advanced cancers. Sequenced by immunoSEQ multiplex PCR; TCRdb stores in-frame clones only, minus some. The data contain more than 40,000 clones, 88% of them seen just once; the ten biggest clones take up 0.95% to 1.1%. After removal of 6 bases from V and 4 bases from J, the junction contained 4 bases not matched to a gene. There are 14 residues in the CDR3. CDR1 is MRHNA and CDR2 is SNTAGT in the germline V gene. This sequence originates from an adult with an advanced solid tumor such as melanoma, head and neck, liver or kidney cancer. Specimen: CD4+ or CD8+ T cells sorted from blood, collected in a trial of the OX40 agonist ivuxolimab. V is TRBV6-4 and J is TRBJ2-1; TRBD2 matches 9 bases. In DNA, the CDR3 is TGTGCCAGCAGACCTAGCGGGGATTACAATGAGCAGTTCTTC. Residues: CASRPSGDYNEQFF.